A single sample is the source of the 31 T cell receptor beta chains below, sequenced in a study of blood T cells in healthy people across ages (dated by TCRdb to 2015 to 2017). The library relied on 5' RACE. The instrument was an Illumina HiSeq 2500. A second PCR of roughly 6 to 12 cycles was run with a J-beta primer mix and a sample-barcoded 5' primer. TCRdb reworked the public reads: Q25 trimming with fastp, MiXCR clone assembly, productive beta chains retained. Entries are consolidated by CDR3 protein sequence, retaining the most common genes and DNA. Here the sample has some 1.4 million distinct CDR3 sequences; approximately 38% occur a single time. Roughly 8.2% of the sample rests with the top ten. What was sequenced was blood. All receptors come from a woman between 18 and 30 years old in good health.

Comment on this clonotype: A much larger clone is a single base away; this may be a read error. The chain carries TRBV5-1 and TRBJ2-3; D gene ambiguous. The CDR3 is 11 residues long. Germline V gene lookup returns CDR1 SGHRS and CDR2 YFSETQ. The CDR3 bases are TGCGCCAACAGCCTTGGAAGTACGCAGTATTTT. This translates into CANSLGSTQYF.

The chain recombines TRBV5-1 with TRBJ1-2; possible D gene TRBD1, 5 bases. The germline V gene has CDR1 SGHRS and CDR2 YFSETQ. Between the trimmed V and J ends, which lost 5 bases and 5 bases, there was a span of 13 bases. CDR3 size: 13 residues. The CDR3 spells CASRAGGAYGYTF. DNA of the CDR3: TGCGCCAGCAGGGCCGGGGGAGCGTATGGCTACACCTTC.

The CDR3 sequence is CASSLQDRGLQPQHF. CDR3 DNA sequence: TGTGCCAGCAGTCTACAAGACAGGGGGCTTCAGCCCCAGCATTTT. V usage is TRBV2 and J usage is TRBJ1-5, with TRBD1 identical over 10 bases. The CDR3 loop spans 15 amino acids. The V gene end was trimmed by 5 bases and the J gene end by 6 bases; junction bases not matched to a gene: 7. The germline CDR1 and CDR2 sequences are SNHLY and FYNNEI.

The chain combines TRBV15 with TRBJ2-5; TRBD2 aligns across 15 bases. The DNA end is a closer match to TRBJ2-7, so the J assignment may be wrong. This CDR3 is 16 amino acids long. Germline V gives CDR1 LNHNV, CDR2 YYDKDF (reference sequence). CDR3: CATSKGTSGRSYEQYF. CDR3 nucleotide sequence: TGTGCCACCAGCAAGGGGACTAGCGGGAGGAGCTACGAGCAGTACTTC.

V usage is TRBV25-1 and J usage is TRBJ2-2; 9 nucleotides agree with TRBD2. The trim removed 1 base at V and 10 bases at J, leaving 10 bases unmatched. Germline CDR1 reads MGHDK; CDR2 reads SYGVNS. This CDR3 spans 16 amino acids. In DNA, the CDR3 is TGTGCCAGCAGTGAATGGCGGGGGGGCCTGATCGTGGAGCTGTTTTTT. This encodes CASSEWRGGLIVELFF. Filled out from reference TRBV25-1 and TRBJ2-2, the complete variable domain reads EADIYQTPRYLVIGTGKKITLECSQTMGHDKMYWYQQDPGMELHLIHYSYGVNSTEKGDLSSESTVSRIRTEHFPLTLESARPSHTSQYLCASSEWRGGLIVELFFGEGSRLTVL.

This clonotype came up a few times. The V call is TRBV20-1, the J call TRBJ1-2; D might be TRBD1 (6 bases). The CDR3 extends over 13 amino acids. CDR1 and CDR2 (germline): DFQATT, SNEGSKA (reference sequence). Trimming left V 3 bases short and J 4 bases short, with 12 bases between. The CDR3 protein is CSASETGSYGYTF. The CDR3 DNA sequence: TGCAGTGCTAGCGAGACAGGATCCTATGGCTACACCTTC.

V and J are TRBV12-3 or TRBV12-4 and TRBJ2-3, with D possibly TRBD1 on 5 matching bases. The CDR3 sequence is 15 residues long. V lost 5 bases and J 3 bases, leaving 15 bases between the germline ends. The CDR3 nucleotides are TGTGCCAGCAGTCCGTTTGCCAGGGTGACAGATACGCAGTATTTT. As protein: CASSPFARVTDTQYF.

The chain is built from TRBV29-1 and TRBJ2-3, with TRBD2 matching 11 bases. The V gene end was trimmed by 7 bases and the J gene end by 3 bases; junction bases not matched to a gene: 6. This CDR3 contains 14 residues. Germline values: CDR1 SQVTM, CDR2 ANQGSEA. This CDR3 is CSGDSGGGTDTQYF. For the CDR3, the DNA is TGCAGCGGAGATAGCGGGGGGGGAACAGATACGCAGTATTTT.

CDR3 sequence: CSARGGFQGGELFF. CDR3 nucleotide sequence: TGCAGTGCTAGAGGAGGATTTCAGGGAGGGGAGCTGTTTTTT. This rearrangement joins TRBV20-1 to TRBJ2-2, with a weak D call TRBD1 (5 bases). The CDR3 spans 14 residues. V was trimmed by 1 base and J by 8 bases, leaving 14 bases between them. Per the germline V gene, CDR1 is DFQATT and CDR2 is SNEGSKA (reference sequence).

A few counts support this clonotype. This chain joins TRBV6-5 and TRBJ2-7, with D possibly called TRBD1 or TRBD2 (5 bases each). The germline V gene encodes CDR1 MNHEY and CDR2 SVGAGI. V was clipped by 6 bases and J by 1 base, with 22 bases between them. The CDR3 has 17 amino acids. CDR3 coding DNA: TGTGCCAGCAGCTTGACTGGCCCTGGGACCGTGTCCTACGAGCAGTACTTC. As protein: CASSLTGPGTVSYEQYF.

This clonotype was seen a handful of times. The chain recombines TRBV6-6 with TRBJ1-2; no clear D. Trimming removed 6 bases from V and 8 bases from J, with 13 bases in between. The CDR3 is 12 residues long. Per germline, CDR1 MNHNY and CDR2 SVGAGI (reference sequence). CDR3 DNA: TGTGCCAGCAGCGACAACGGGAGAGGCTACACCTTC. Its protein is CASSDNGRGYTF.

This clonotype was detected only a few times. V and J are TRBV11-2 and TRBJ2-3; D may match TRBD1 or TRBD2 (7 bases each). The CDR3 loop spans 17 amino acids. The V gene's germline CDR1 is SGHAT and CDR2 FQNNGV. Trimming took 5 bases from V and 3 from J, leaving 21 bases between them. CDR3 in amino acids: CASSLVGRGGTTDTQYF. The CDR3 bases are TGTGCCAGCAGCCTCGTGGGCAGGGGGGGAACTACAGATACGCAGTATTTT.

The rearrangement links TRBV30 to TRBJ2-4; 8 positions agree with TRBD2. V dropped 4 bases and J dropped 14; count of bases not matched to a gene: 10. The CDR3 is 12 residues long. Germline V gene lookup returns CDR1 GTSNPN and CDR2 SVGIG (reference sequence). The CDR3 here is CAWNLPGLVKYF. CDR3 DNA: TGTGCCTGGAACTTACCGGGACTAGTAAAGTACTTC.

This clonotype was picked up a small number of times. The V gene is TRBV3-1, the J gene TRBJ1-2; D uncertain. Germline V CDR1 and CDR2: LGHDT, YNNKEL (reference sequence). The CDR3 extends over 15 amino acids. The ends were cut back, 4 bases at V and 5 bases at J, with 17 bases in the middle. The CDR3 is CASSPREAPGYGYTF. The DNA for the CDR3 is TGTGCCAGCAGCCCTCGGGAGGCCCCTGGGTATGGCTACACCTTC.

In its sample, this clonotype was seen a few times. This rearrangement joins TRBV29-1 to TRBJ2-5; TRBD1 matches at 7 bases. The junction had 17 bases not matched to a gene; V was cut back by 4 bases and J by 9 bases. CDR1 and CDR2 (germline): SQVTM, ANQGSEA. The CDR3 contains 15 residues. CDR3 in DNA: TGCAGCGTTGGGCTTAAGGGGGCGCTAAACAGTGCCCAGTACTTC. Translated, it gives CSVGLKGALNSAQYF.

This clonotype was seen a few times. J is TRBJ2-4 and V is TRBV27, with 10 bases that match TRBD1. The CDR3 covers 13 residues. The germline CDR1 and CDR2 sequences are MNHEY and SMNVEV (reference sequence). Trimming took 1 base from V and 15 from J; bases not matched to a gene: 6. The CDR3 region is CASSLWDRGRAYF. Here the CDR3 DNA reads TGTGCCAGCAGTTTATGGGACAGGGGTCGAGCGTACTTC.

The chain joins TRBV2 to TRBJ2-1; D is ambiguous. The CDR3 length is 9 residues. V lost 10 bases, J lost 5 bases, and 3 bases lay in between. Germline CDR1 is SNHLY and CDR2 is FYNNEI. CDR3 in DNA: TGTGCCATAGACAATGAGCAGTTCTTC. Amino acids: CAIDNEQFF.

This clonotype was observed a few times. The chain combines TRBV11-1 with TRBJ2-1; D might be TRBD1 or TRBD2, each matching 5 bases. Germline assignment: CDR1 SGHAT and CDR2 FQDESV (reference sequence). CDR3 length: 17 amino acids. V gave up 5 bases and J gave up 7 bases, with 24 bases separating them. The CDR3 sequence is CASSPEPQLQWGNEQFF. As DNA, the CDR3 is TGTGCCAGCAGCCCCGAGCCCCAGCTACAATGGGGGAATGAGCAGTTCTTC.

This clonotype appeared a few times. V and J are TRBV7-2 and TRBJ2-1; 11 nucleotides match TRBD2. Germline CDR1 and CDR2: SGHTA and FQGNSA. The CDR3 consists of 14 residues. The V segment lost 5 bases and the J segment 12 bases; nucleotides outside the gene matches: 9. This chain's CDR3 is CASSDLAGGRGQFF. For the CDR3, the DNA is TGTGCCAGCAGCGACTTAGCGGGGGGGCGCGGGCAGTTCTTC. The complete variable domain, with remaining parts taken from reference TRBV7-2 and TRBJ2-1, reads GAGVSQSPSNKVTEKGKDVELRCDPISGHTALYWYRQSLGQGLEFLIYFQGNSAPDKSGLPSDRFSAERTGGSVSTLTIQRTQQEDSAVYLCASSDLAGGRGQFFGPGTRLTVL.

The J gene is TRBJ2-1, the V gene TRBV27, with a weak D call TRBD2 (6 bases). This CDR3 is 15 amino acids long. Germline CDR1 reads MNHEY; CDR2 reads SMNVEV (reference sequence). Between the trimmed V and J ends, which lost 5 bases and 6 bases, there was a span of 17 bases. The CDR3 DNA reads as TGTGCCAGCAGTCCCCCGAGGCGGGATAGCAATGAGCAGTTCTTC. It specifies CASSPPRRDSNEQFF.

This clonotype occurred a few times. V and J are TRBV7-9 and TRBJ1-2; no clear D gene. The CDR3 is 14 residues long. CDR1 and CDR2 (germline): SEHNR, FQNEAQ (reference sequence). V was cut by 2 bases and J by 1 base, with 8 bases left in between. CDR3 sequence reads: CASSLSGDNYGYTF. CDR3 nucleotides: TGTGCCAGCAGCTTATCCGGGGATAACTATGGCTACACCTTC. Looking up the rest from reference TRBV7-9 and TRBJ1-2 gives the full variable domain: DTGVSQNPRHKITKRGQNVTFRCDPISEHNRLYWYRQTLGQGPEFLTYFQNEAQLEKSRLLSDRFSAERPKGSFSTLEIQRTEQGDSAMYLCASSLSGDNYGYTFGSGTRLTVV.

Notes on this clonotype: The junction departs from the called germline gene at one end, perhaps through a read error. The CDR3 loop reads CASSPRGSNRPQHF. The CDR3 nucleotides read TGTGCCAGCAGCCCGAGGGGTAGCAATCGGCCCCAGCATTTT. The chain employs TRBV3-1 and TRBJ1-5; possibly TRBD1 for D (5 bases). Germline V gene sequence: CDR1 LGHDT, CDR2 YNNKEL (reference sequence). The CDR3 consists of 14 residues.

This clonotype occurred a few times. Here the CDR3 reads CSARVGGPHNEQFF. The CDR3 DNA sequence: TGCAGTGCTAGAGTGGGGGGGCCCCACAATGAGCAGTTCTTC. This chain connects TRBV20-1 to TRBJ2-1; D perhaps matches TRBD2 (7 bases). V dropped 1 base and J dropped 5 bases, with 12 bases sitting between them. From germline, CDR1 is DFQATT and CDR2 SNEGSKA (reference sequence). This CDR3 has 14 residues.

In this sample, this clonotype turned up a few times. The chain is built from TRBV6-5 and TRBJ2-7; 10 bases agree with TRBD1. The DNA end lines up better with TRBJ2-5; the J call may be wrong. Germline CDR1 reads MNHEY; CDR2 reads SVGAGI. The CDR3 extends over 15 amino acids. CDR3 residues: CASRRLGTGEETQYF. The CDR3 region has the DNA TGTGCCAGCAGGAGACTCGGGACAGGGGAAGAGACCCAGTACTTC.

This clonotype was counted between two and nine times. The gene calls are TRBV20-1 and TRBJ2-7; 7 bases match TRBD1. Germline assignment: CDR1 DFQATT and CDR2 SNEGSKA (reference sequence). The V and J ends lost 1 base and 5 bases, in that order; junction bases with no gene match: 8. This CDR3 region has 14 residues. The CDR3 loop reads CSARAGDSIHEQYF. CDR3 nucleotide sequence: TGCAGTGCTAGAGCCGGGGACAGTATTCACGAGCAGTACTTC.

This clonotype occurred a few times. The J gene is TRBJ2-2, the V gene TRBV27, with unresolved D. Deletions cut 3 bases from V and 5 bases from J, with 10 bases between. Germline V gene data show CDR1 as MNHEY and CDR2 as SMNVEV (reference sequence). The CDR3 has 14 residues. The CDR3 nucleotides read TGTGCCAGCAGTTTGGTCGAAACTACCGGGGAGCTGTTTTTT. Its translation: CASSLVETTGELFF.

The chain carries TRBV29-1 and TRBJ2-7; 7 bases line up with TRBD2. Trimming at V came to 4 bases and at J to 6 bases, leaving 12 bases not matched to a gene. Germline values: CDR1 SQVTM, CDR2 ANQGSEA. The CDR3 covers 14 residues. CDR3 region: CSVGAGLHLREQYF. CDR3 sequence (DNA): TGCAGCGTTGGAGCGGGGTTACACCTGCGCGAGCAGTACTTC.

Turning to this clonotype: It may be a read error: a sequence one base away is much more abundant. J is TRBJ1-2 and V is TRBV20-1; D is unresolved. The CDR3 contains 14 residues. Looked up from germline, CDR1 is DFQATT and CDR2 is SNEGSKA (reference sequence). CDR3: CSARDTTSNYGCTF. CDR3 nucleotide sequence: TGCAGTGCTAGAGATACGACATCTAACTATGGCTGCACCTTC.

CDR3 nucleotides: TGTGCCAGCAGTCCTTACTCCTACCGGGACCGTGAAGACAATGAGCAGTTCTTC. Its translation: CASSPYSYRDREDNEQFF. The J gene is TRBJ2-1, the V gene TRBV21-1; the tabulated D call, TRBD1, remains unverified against the DNA. TRBV21-1 is an annotated pseudogene. This CDR3 has 18 amino acids.

The chain is built from TRBV30 and TRBJ2-7; D is unresolved. V was cut by 1 base and J by 7 bases, with 14 bases left in between. The germline CDR1 and CDR2 sequences are GTSNPN and SVGIG (reference sequence). The CDR3 is made up of 13 amino acids. The CDR3 DNA sequence: TGTGCCTGGAGTGGCAAACCCCCTCGGGAGCAGTACTTC. It yields the protein CAWSGKPPREQYF.

The J gene is TRBJ1-2, the V gene TRBV27; D may be TRBD1 (6 bases). Germline loops: CDR1 MNHEY, CDR2 SMNVEV (reference sequence). This CDR3 is built from 14 residues. The ends were cut back, 7 bases at V and 0 bases at J, with 12 bases in the middle. This CDR3 is CASTKGGPNYGYTF. The CDR3 nucleotides are TGTGCCAGCACCAAGGGGGGCCCTAACTATGGCTACACCTTC.